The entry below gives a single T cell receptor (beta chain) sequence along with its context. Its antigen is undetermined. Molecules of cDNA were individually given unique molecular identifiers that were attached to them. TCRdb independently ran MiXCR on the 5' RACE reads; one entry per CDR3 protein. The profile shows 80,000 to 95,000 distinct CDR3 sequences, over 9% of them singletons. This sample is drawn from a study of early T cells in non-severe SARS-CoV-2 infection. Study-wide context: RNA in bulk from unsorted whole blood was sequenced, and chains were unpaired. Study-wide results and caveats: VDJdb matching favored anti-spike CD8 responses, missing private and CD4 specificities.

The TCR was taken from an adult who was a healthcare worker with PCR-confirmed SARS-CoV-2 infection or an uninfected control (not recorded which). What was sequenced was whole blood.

Here the CDR3 DNA reads TGCAGTGCTAGAGATGACCTGGGCTCCTACGAGCAGTACTTC. It codes for CSARDDLGSYEQYF. The chain has TRBV20-1 and TRBJ2-7; D uncertain. The CDR3 spans 14 residues. Germline V lookup: CDR1 DFQATT, CDR2 SNEGSKA (reference sequence). The ends were cut back, 0 bases at V and 0 bases at J, with 9 bases in the middle.